The entry below describes one TCR beta chain. The CDR3 loop spans 15 amino acids. V dropped 4 bases and J dropped 2 bases, with 16 bases sitting between them. Germline V gene lookup returns CDR1 SGHRS and CDR2 YFSETQ. TCRdb re-called the 5' RACE reads through MiXCR, storing one row per CDR3 protein. This sample has nearly 350,000 distinct CDR3 sequences, with about 14% found just once. These data are taken from a study of CD8 T cells in ankylosing spondylitis. The TCR comes from a male donor with ankylosing spondylitis or in good health (not recorded which). The specimen was blood, either unsorted or a sorted T cell fraction (not recorded which). The chain uses TRBV5-1 and TRBJ2-7; D may be TRBD2 (6 bases). As DNA, the CDR3 is TGCGCCAGCAGCCCGTTCCGGGACTCCCCCTACGAGCAGTACTTC. Protein product: CASSPFRDSPYEQYF.